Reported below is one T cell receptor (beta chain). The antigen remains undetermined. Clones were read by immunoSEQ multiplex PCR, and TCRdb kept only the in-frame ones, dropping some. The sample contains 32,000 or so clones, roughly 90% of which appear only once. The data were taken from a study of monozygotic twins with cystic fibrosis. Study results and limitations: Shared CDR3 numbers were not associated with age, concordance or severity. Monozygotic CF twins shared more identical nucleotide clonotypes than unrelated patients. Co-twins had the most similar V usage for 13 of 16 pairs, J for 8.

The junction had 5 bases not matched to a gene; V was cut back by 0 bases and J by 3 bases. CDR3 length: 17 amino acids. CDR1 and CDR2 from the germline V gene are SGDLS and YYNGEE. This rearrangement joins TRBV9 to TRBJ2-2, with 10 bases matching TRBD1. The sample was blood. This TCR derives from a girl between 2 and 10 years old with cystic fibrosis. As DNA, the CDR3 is TGTGCCAGCAGCGTAGCTGGGACAGGGGAGGACACCGGGGAGCTGTTTTTT. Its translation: CASSVAGTGEDTGELFF.